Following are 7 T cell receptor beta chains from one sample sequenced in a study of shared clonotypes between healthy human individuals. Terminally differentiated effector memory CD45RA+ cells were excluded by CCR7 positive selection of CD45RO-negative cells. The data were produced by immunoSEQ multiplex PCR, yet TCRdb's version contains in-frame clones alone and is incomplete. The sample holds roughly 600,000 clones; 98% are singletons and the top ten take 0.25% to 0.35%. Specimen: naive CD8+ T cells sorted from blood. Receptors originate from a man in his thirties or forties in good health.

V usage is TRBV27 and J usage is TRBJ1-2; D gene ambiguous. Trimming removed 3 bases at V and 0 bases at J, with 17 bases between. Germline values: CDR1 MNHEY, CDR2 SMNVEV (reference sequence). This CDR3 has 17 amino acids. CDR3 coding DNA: TGTGCCAGCAGTTTTTTGAGCCACGGGGAGGCTAACTATGGCTACACCTTC. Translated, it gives CASSFLSHGEANYGYTF.

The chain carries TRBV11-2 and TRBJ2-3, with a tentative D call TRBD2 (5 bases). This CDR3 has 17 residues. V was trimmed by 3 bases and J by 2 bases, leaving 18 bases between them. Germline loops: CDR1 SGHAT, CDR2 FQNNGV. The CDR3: CASSFGGEGSITDTQYF. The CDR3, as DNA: TGTGCCAGCAGCTTTGGCGGTGAGGGTTCCATCACAGATACGCAGTATTTT.

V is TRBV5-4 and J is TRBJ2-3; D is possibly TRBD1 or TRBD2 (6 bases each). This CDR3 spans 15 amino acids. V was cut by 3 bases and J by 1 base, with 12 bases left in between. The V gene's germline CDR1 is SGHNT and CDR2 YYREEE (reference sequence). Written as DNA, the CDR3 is TGTGCCAGCAGCTGGATGGGGGGCCGCACAGATACGCAGTATTTT. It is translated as CASSWMGGRTDTQYF.

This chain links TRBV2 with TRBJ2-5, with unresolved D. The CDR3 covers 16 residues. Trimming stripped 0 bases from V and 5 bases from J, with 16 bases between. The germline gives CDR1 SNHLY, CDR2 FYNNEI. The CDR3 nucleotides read TGTGCCAGCAGTGAAGCAGGAGCACTCCCATCGGAGACCCAGTACTTC. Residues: CASSEAGALPSETQYF.

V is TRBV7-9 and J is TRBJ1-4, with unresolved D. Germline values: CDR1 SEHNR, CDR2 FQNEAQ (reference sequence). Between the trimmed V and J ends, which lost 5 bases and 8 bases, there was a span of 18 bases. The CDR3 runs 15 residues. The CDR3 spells CASSVWTPSGEKLFF. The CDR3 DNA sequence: TGTGCCAGCAGCGTCTGGACTCCGAGTGGGGAAAAACTGTTTTTT.

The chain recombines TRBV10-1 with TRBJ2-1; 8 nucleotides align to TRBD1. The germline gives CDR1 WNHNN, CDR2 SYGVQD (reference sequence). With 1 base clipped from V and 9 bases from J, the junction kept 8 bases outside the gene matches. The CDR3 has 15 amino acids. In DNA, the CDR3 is TGCGCCAGCAGTGAGTGGACAGGGTTGATGGGTGAGCAGTTCTTC. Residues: CASSEWTGLMGEQFF.

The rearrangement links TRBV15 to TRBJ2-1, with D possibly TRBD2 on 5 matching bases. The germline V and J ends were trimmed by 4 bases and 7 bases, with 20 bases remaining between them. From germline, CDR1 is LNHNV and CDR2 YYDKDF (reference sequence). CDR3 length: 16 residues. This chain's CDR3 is CATSTDYGLAENEQFF. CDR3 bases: TGTGCCACCAGCACCGACTACGGCCTAGCTGAGAATGAGCAGTTCTTC.